These 20 T cell receptor beta chains were sequenced from one sample in a study of blood T cell repertoires in COVID-19. Profiled with immunoSEQ multiplex PCR; TCRdb holds only in-frame clones, not every one. This sample has a few hundred thousand clones, with approximately 88% found just once. The material sequenced was peripheral blood. These receptors originate from a man younger than 35 with active or convalescent COVID-19.

The chain carries TRBV12-1 and TRBJ1-6; the DNA was not used to check the table's D call, TRBD1. TRBV12-1 is recorded as a pseudogene. This CDR3 region has 15 residues. The CDR3 loop reads CASSLWPVENSPLHF. CDR3 sequence (DNA): TGTGCCAGCAGCCTCTGGCCAGTCGAAAATTCACCCCTCCACTTT.

In this sample, this clone turned up once. The V call is TRBV27, the J call TRBJ1-5, with D perhaps matching TRBD1 (5 bases). Germline values: CDR1 MNHEY, CDR2 SMNVEV (reference sequence). CDR3 length equals 14 residues. Trimming left V 6 bases short and J 7 bases short, with 16 bases between. CDR3 bases: TGTGCCAGCAGAGAAAAGGGGAATTGGCAGCCCCAGCATTTT. Translation: CASREKGNWQPQHF.

The chain employs TRBV7-2 and TRBJ2-5; unclear D gene. Germline CDR1 is SGHTA and CDR2 is FQGNSA. V gave up 2 bases and J gave up 0 bases, with 13 bases separating them. The CDR3 loop spans 16 amino acids. CDR3 DNA: TGTGCCAGCAGCTTATTTAGGATGCGGCACCAAGAGACCCAGTACTTC. It specifies CASSLFRMRHQETQYF.

The chain has TRBV9 and TRBJ2-7, with a weak D call TRBD2 (6 bases). Trimming stripped 4 bases from V and 7 bases from J, with 12 bases between. This CDR3 comprises 12 residues. Germline values: CDR1 SGDLS, CDR2 YYNGEE. The CDR3, as DNA: TGTGCCAGCAGCCGAGGGGCGGGAGAGCAGTACTTC. Translating gives CASSRGAGEQYF.

The V gene is TRBV19, the J gene TRBJ1-3; D is perhaps TRBD1 (6 bases). V lost 4 bases and J 1 base, leaving 23 bases between the germline ends. The CDR3 extends over 19 amino acids. CDR1 and CDR2 from the germline V gene are LNHDA and SQIVND (reference sequence). CDR3 sequence reads: CASSTLLPPGHRSGNTIYF. CDR3 coding DNA: TGTGCCAGTAGTACCTTACTCCCACCGGGACATCGGTCTGGAAACACCATATATTTT.

This chain links TRBV29-1 with TRBJ2-2, with 10 bases matching TRBD2. Germline V gene data show CDR1 as SQVTM and CDR2 as ANQGSEA. The CDR3 length is 15 residues. The V gene end was trimmed by 7 bases and the J gene end by 4 bases; junction bases not matched to a gene: 9. The DNA of the CDR3 is TGCAGCGCCCTAACTAGCGGGGTCGTCACCGGGGAGCTGTTTTTT. Protein sequence: CSALTSGVVTGELFF.

The rearrangement links TRBV27 to TRBJ2-1, with D possibly matching TRBD2 (7 bases). Germline CDR1 is MNHEY and CDR2 is SMNVEV (reference sequence). The CDR3 totals 12 residues. Trimming took off 8 bases at V and 6 bases at J, with 11 bases between the two ends. The CDR3 loop is CASGGAFNEQFF. The CDR3 DNA is TGTGCCAGCGGGGGGGCTTTCAATGAGCAGTTCTTC.

A few counts support this clone. The chain employs TRBV11-2 and TRBJ2-7; 8 bases align to TRBD2. This CDR3 is built from 15 residues. The germline CDR1 and CDR2 sequences are SGHAT and FQNNGV. After removal of 5 bases from V and 1 base from J, the junction contained 7 bases not matched to a gene. The CDR3 reads CASSRGTSPSYEQYF. CDR3 sequence (DNA): TGTGCCAGCAGCCGCGGGACTAGTCCTTCCTACGAGCAGTACTTC.

The count of this clone is one. The chain has TRBV7-2 and TRBJ2-3, with TRBD2 identical over 9 bases. The germline gives CDR1 SGHTA, CDR2 FQGNSA. Trimming cost V 6 bases and J 4 bases; bases outside gene matches: 14. The CDR3 spans 17 residues. CDR3 residues: CASRTGVRGGNSDTQYF. For the CDR3, the DNA is TGTGCCAGCAGGACCGGGGTGCGGGGGGGCAACTCAGATACGCAGTATTTT.

This rearrangement joins TRBV2 to TRBJ2-3; the D gene is possibly TRBD1 (6 bases). Germline V gene data show CDR1 as SNHLY and CDR2 as FYNNEI. CDR3 length: 14 residues. Trimming took 6 bases from V and 0 from J, leaving 10 bases between them. CDR3 protein: CASSQQGSTDTQYF. The DNA for the CDR3 is TGTGCCAGCAGCCAACAGGGCAGCACAGATACGCAGTATTTT.

This chain links TRBV2 with TRBJ2-7; TRBD2 matches 13 bases. This CDR3 region has 14 residues. The trim removed 4 bases at V and 6 bases at J, leaving 3 bases unmatched. Germline V gives CDR1 SNHLY, CDR2 FYNNEI. The DNA of the CDR3 is TGTGCCAGCAGTGGGACTAGCGGGGGCGGCGAGCAGTACTTC. Translated: CASSGTSGGGEQYF.

This rearrangement joins TRBV4-1 to TRBJ1-6; TRBD1 might be the D (6 bases). CDR1 and CDR2 from the germline V gene are MGHRA and YSYEKL. Trimming stripped 2 bases from V and 10 bases from J, with 9 bases between. There are 13 residues in the CDR3. The CDR3 bases are TGCGCCAGCAGCCAACAGGGGAAATCACCCCTCCACTTT. Amino acids: CASSQQGKSPLHF.

The sample holds one count of this clone. The chain combines TRBV5-8 with TRBJ2-2, with 7 bases aligning to TRBD1. The CDR3 contains 15 residues. The J segment lost 4 bases and the V segment lost 0 bases, leaving 3 bases of the junction unmatched. From germline, CDR1 is SGHTS and CDR2 YDEGEE. This CDR3 reads CASSLARGITGELFF. CDR3 nucleotides: TGTGCCAGCAGCTTGGCCAGGGGGATCACCGGGGAGCTGTTTTTT.

The chain employs TRBV11-2 and TRBJ2-1, with 7 bases lining up with TRBD2. V was clipped by 3 bases and J by 0 bases; unmatched bases: 8. Germline loops: CDR1 SGHAT, CDR2 FQNNGV. The CDR3 length is 17 residues. The CDR3 sequence: CASSFFVQRGSYNEQFF. As DNA, the CDR3 is TGTGCCAGCAGCTTTTTCGTTCAGCGGGGCTCCTACAATGAGCAGTTCTTC.

This rearrangement joins TRBV5-1 to TRBJ1-1, with a weak D call TRBD1 (6 bases). Germline V gene lookup returns CDR1 SGHRS and CDR2 YFSETQ. The length of the CDR3 is 15 residues. V lost 1 base, J lost 0 bases, and 10 bases lay in between. CDR3 bases: TGCGCCAGCAGCTTGAGACAGGTGATGAACACTGAAGCTTTCTTT. Translation gives CASSLRQVMNTEAFF.

V gene TRBV24-1 combines with J gene TRBJ2-2; TRBD2 is a possible D gene (7 bases). The germline gives CDR1 KGHDR, CDR2 SFDVKD. The CDR3 covers 16 residues. V dropped 5 bases and J dropped 3 bases, with 15 bases sitting between them. DNA for the CDR3: TGTGCCACCAGTGCCTGGGGGGGGCCGGACACCGGGGAGCTGTTTTTT. Translation gives CATSAWGGPDTGELFF.

The chain combines TRBV7-6 with TRBJ1-6; D is undetermined. CDR1 is SGHVS, CDR2 FNYEAQ, per germline. The ends were cut back, 6 bases at V and 6 bases at J, with 15 bases in the middle. This CDR3 has 15 residues. CDR3 region: CASSSGSVGNSPLHF. CDR3 nucleotides: TGTGCCAGCAGTTCAGGCTCGGTGGGTAATTCACCCCTCCACTTT.

This chain connects TRBV6-4 to TRBJ1-3; 10 bases align to TRBD1. This CDR3 region has 15 residues. CDR1 is MRHNA and CDR2 is SNTAGT in the germline V gene. V trimming: 4 bases; J trimming: 2 bases; junction bases outside the gene matches: 2. The CDR3 DNA reads as TGTGCCAGCAGTGCCGGGACAGGGGCTGGAAACACCATATATTTT. Translated, it gives CASSAGTGAGNTIYF.

This clone appeared once. The rearrangement uses TRBV7-2 and TRBJ2-1; D call uncertain. The CDR3 totals 15 residues. The germline V gene has CDR1 SGHTA and CDR2 FQGNSA. The V end lost 0 bases, the J end lost 10 bases, and 16 bases lay between the germline ends. The CDR3 region is CASSLAEVTLREQFF. CDR3 bases: TGTGCCAGCAGCTTAGCCGAGGTCACACTACGGGAGCAGTTCTTC.

The gene calls are TRBV5-4 and TRBJ1-4; no firm D call. V lost 4 bases and J 3 bases, leaving 10 bases between the germline ends. Germline V gene data show CDR1 as SGHNT and CDR2 as YYREEE (reference sequence). This CDR3 is 14 amino acids long. CDR3 DNA sequence: TGTGCCAGCAGCACCGACAATTCTAATGAAAAACTGTTTTTT. Translated: CASSTDNSNEKLFF.